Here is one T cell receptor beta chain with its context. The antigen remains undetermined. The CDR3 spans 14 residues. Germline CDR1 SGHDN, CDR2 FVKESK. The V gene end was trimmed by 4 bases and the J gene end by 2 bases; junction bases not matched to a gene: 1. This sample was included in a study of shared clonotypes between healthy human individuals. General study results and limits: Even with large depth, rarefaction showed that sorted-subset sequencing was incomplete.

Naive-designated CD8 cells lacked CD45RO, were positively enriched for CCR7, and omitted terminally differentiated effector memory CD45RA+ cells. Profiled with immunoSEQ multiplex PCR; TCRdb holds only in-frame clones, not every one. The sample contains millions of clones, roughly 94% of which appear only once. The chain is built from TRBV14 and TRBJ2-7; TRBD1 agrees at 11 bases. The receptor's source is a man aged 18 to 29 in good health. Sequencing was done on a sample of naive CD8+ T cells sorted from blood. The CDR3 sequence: CASSRGQGAYEQYF. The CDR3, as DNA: TGTGCCAGCAGCCGGGGACAGGGGGCCTACGAGCAGTACTTC.